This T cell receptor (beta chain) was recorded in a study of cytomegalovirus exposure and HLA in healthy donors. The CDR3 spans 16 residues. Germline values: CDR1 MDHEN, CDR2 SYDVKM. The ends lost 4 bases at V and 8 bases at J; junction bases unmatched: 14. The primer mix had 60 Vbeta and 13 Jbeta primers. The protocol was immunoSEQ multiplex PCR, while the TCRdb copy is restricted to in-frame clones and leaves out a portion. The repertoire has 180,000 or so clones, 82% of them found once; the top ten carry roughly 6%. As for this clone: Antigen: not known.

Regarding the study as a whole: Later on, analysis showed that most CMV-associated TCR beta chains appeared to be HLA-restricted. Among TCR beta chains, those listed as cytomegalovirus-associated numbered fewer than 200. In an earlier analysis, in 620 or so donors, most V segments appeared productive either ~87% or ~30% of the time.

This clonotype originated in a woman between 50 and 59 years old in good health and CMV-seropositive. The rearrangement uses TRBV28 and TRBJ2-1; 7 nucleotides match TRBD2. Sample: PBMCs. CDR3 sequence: CASSSSGRGPRDEQFF. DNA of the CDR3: TGTGCCAGCAGTTCCTCGGGGAGGGGACCCCGCGATGAGCAGTTCTTC.